The sequence of this T cell receptor (beta chain) was determined in a study of blood T cell repertoires in COVID-19. Study details: Samples taken during acute and convalescent COVID-19 were collected in the United States, Italy and Spain.

Clones were sequenced by immunoSEQ multiplex PCR, and TCRdb holds only the in-frame ones, with some missing. The sample consists of some 180,000 clones, 80% to 90% of them appearing once. The receptor's source is a woman aged 40-49 years with COVID-19, enrolled during active disease. The sample comprised peripheral blood.

DNA of the CDR3: TGTGCCAGCGCAGGGGGTCCCTCCTACGAGCAGTACGTC. This gives the protein CASAGGPSYEQYV. The chain has TRBV7-8 and TRBJ2-7; 7 bases agree with TRBD1. V shed 8 bases, J shed 0 bases, and the junction held 4 bases outside the gene matches. Germline assignment: CDR1 SGHVS and CDR2 FQNEAQ. CDR3 length: 13 residues.